This T cell receptor beta chain was sequenced in a study of OX40 agonist ivuxolimab in advanced cancers. Broadly, across the study: Ivuxolimab was an agonistic, fully human IgG2 monoclonal antibody directed against OX40 (CD134), a costimulatory receptor. Patients were allowed to have had prior anti-PD-1, anti-PD-L1 or anti-CTLA-4 therapy, and roughly 40% of the dose-escalation patients had been treated with checkpoint inhibitors. Peripheral TCRbeta sequencing was intended to test whether TCR sequence diversity was altered and clonal T-cell expansion was caused by ivuxolimab. The paper covers the monotherapy dose-escalation part of the phase I ivuxolimab trial, which included N = 52 patients. Intravenous ivuxolimab was administered to patients every 2 weeks at six dose levels: 0.01, 0.1, 0.3, 1.5, 3 and 10 mg/kg. The dose-escalation cohort was approximately 83% male with a mean age of around 62 years, ranging from about 20 to 85. Three dose-escalation patients achieved partial responses, one with hepatocellular carcinoma and two with cutaneous melanoma. Among the 52 dose-escalation patients, approximately 20 had hepatocellular carcinoma, 15 or so melanoma, 9 renal cell carcinoma and 9 head and neck cancer. The paper's findings and limits, for the study overall: Clonal expansion of both CD4+ and CD8+ blood T cells was observed from baseline to week 6 at doses 0.1 to 3.0 mg/kg. After ivuxolimab, expanded clones were on average more numerous among CD8+ T cells than among CD4+ T cells. Antigen specificity was not determined for the clonally expanded peripheral T cells. Low levels of normalized T-cell clonal expansion were also seen in some patients who did not respond. In partial responders in the 0.1-3.0 mg/kg groups, normalized peripheral clonal expansion was found to be among the lowest, especially among CD8+ T cells.

This clone showed up just a few times. Its antigen remains undetermined. Base qualities are missing; no much larger clone stands one base away. For sequencing of the TCRbeta CDR3 region, genomic DNA was extracted from the sorted cells. TCRbeta CDR3 regions were sequenced using the immunoSEQ Assay. TCRdb holds this immuneACCESS table with in-frame rearrangements only. Some clones are missing; in checked studies, unresolved V genes explain under half, and the rest has no known cause. The sample table records 95,000 to 100,000 clones; around 83% of these occur just once. The top ten clonotypes cover almost 1.5% of the sample. The trial excluded patients who had a history of autoimmune disease or who were on systemic immunosuppression. In every dose cohort, peripheral blood was drawn for TCR sequencing at baseline, cycle 4 day 1, and cycle 7 day 1. Samples were obtained from an open-label, multicenter, first-in-human phase I dose-escalation trial of ivuxolimab. Adults with locally advanced or metastatic melanoma, renal cell carcinoma, hepatocellular carcinoma or head and neck squamous cell carcinoma were enrolled in the trial. Before TCR sequencing, CD4+ T cells and CD8+ T cells from peripheral blood were sorted into separate populations.

From the germline V gene, CDR1 is SGHAT and CDR2 is FQNNGV. The CDR3 covers 11 residues, taking in both the cysteine and the phenylalanine. Only the CDR3 portion is preserved as DNA: 33 bases, with reading frame beginning at the first base. Between the V and J ends, shortened by 4 bases and 9 bases respectively, the junction contains 7 bases. The TCR originated in an adult with an advanced solid tumor such as melanoma, head and neck, liver or kidney cancer. Sequenced material: CD4+ or CD8+ T cells sorted from blood, taken in a trial of the OX40 agonist ivuxolimab. This chain joins TRBV11-2 to TRBJ2-1; the D segment cannot be called with confidence. The encoded CDR3 is CASSYTLEQFF. In nucleotides, the sequence is TGTGCCAGCAGCTACACCCTTGAGCAGTTCTTC.